The 9 T cell receptor beta chains below were found in one sample sequenced in a study of cytomegalovirus exposure and HLA in healthy donors. Primers for the PCR totalled 60 Vbeta and 13 Jbeta. Profiling relied on immunoSEQ multiplex PCR, and the TCRdb table lists in-frame clones only, not all of them. This sample's clone table lists some 110,000 clones. Specimen: PBMCs. These TCRs come from a middle-aged man in good health and CMV-seropositive.

The V and J genes are TRBV7-6 and TRBJ2-1; TRBD2 agrees at 11 bases. The CDR3 has 20 amino acids. The germline V gene has CDR1 SGHVS and CDR2 FNYEAQ. V was pared by 3 bases and J by 5 bases, with 18 bases of the junction left unmatched. The CDR3 region is CASSFYGVAGGPRGNNEQFF. Here the CDR3 DNA reads TGTGCCAGCAGCTTTTATGGGGTAGCGGGAGGGCCGAGAGGTAACAATGAGCAGTTCTTC.

The V call is TRBV4-1, the J call TRBJ1-1; 8 bases agree with TRBD1. CDR3 length: 14 amino acids. Germline loops: CDR1 MGHRA, CDR2 YSYEKL. V lost 1 base, J lost 6 bases, and 4 bases stayed unmatched. The CDR3 region is CASSQGDRQAEAFF. The CDR3 DNA follows: TGCGCCAGCAGCCAAGGGGACAGGCAAGCTGAAGCTTTCTTT.

This sequence joins TRBV5-1 and TRBJ1-4, with a possible D match to TRBD1 (6 bases). CDR1 and CDR2 (germline): SGHRS, YFSETQ. With 0 bases removed from V and 5 bases from J, the gap between germline ends came to 11 bases. The CDR3 extends over 15 amino acids. In nucleotides, the CDR3 is TGCGCCAGCAGCTTGGTTCAGGGGTTGAATGAAAAACTGTTTTTT. Translation: CASSLVQGLNEKLFF.

The chain uses TRBV27 and TRBJ2-5, with TRBD1 identical over 8 bases. After removal of 5 bases from V and 4 bases from J, the junction contained 9 bases not matched to a gene. The CDR3 length is 15 residues. Germline CDR1 reads MNHEY; CDR2 reads SMNVEV (reference sequence). CDR3 region: CASSTTGTGGETQYF. DNA of the CDR3: TGTGCCAGCAGTACTACCGGGACAGGAGGAGAGACCCAGTACTTC.

V and J are TRBV21-1 and TRBJ2-7; the D call in the table, TRBD1, was not verified against the DNA. TRBV21-1 corresponds to a pseudogene. The CDR3 is 16 amino acids. The CDR3, as DNA: TGTGCCAGCAGCAAAGCCGGGACAGGCTACATCTACGAGCAGTACTTC. Its translation: CASSKAGTGYIYEQYF.

The rearrangement uses TRBV13 and TRBJ2-1; TRBD2 matches 13 bases. CDR3 size: 16 residues. From germline, CDR1 is PRHDT and CDR2 FYEKMQ (reference sequence). J was trimmed by 5 bases and V by 4 bases; bases with no gene match: 5. The CDR3 sequence is CASSSPGTSGNNEQFF. The CDR3 coding sequence is TGTGCCAGCAGCTCCCCCGGGACTAGCGGGAACAATGAGCAGTTCTTC.

The chain is built from TRBV9 and TRBJ2-4; 14 bases match TRBD2. The CDR3 totals 18 residues. From germline, CDR1 is SGDLS and CDR2 YYNGEE. Trimming removed 0 bases from V and 9 bases from J; junction bases left unmatched: 11. This chain's CDR3 is CASSVGDRLAGGPVIQYF. CDR3 DNA sequence: TGTGCCAGCAGCGTAGGAGATAGACTAGCGGGAGGGCCTGTCATTCAGTACTTC. Drawing the rest from reference TRBV9 and TRBJ2-4, the complete variable domain is DSGVTQTPKHLITATGQRVTLRCSPRSGDLSVYWYQQSLDQGLQFLIQYYNGEERAKGNILERFSAQQFPDLHSELNLSSLELGDSALYFCASSVGDRLAGGPVIQYFGAGTRLSVL.

The rearrangement joins TRBV10-3 to TRBJ2-2; unclear D gene. From germline, CDR1 is ENHRY and CDR2 SYGVKD. This CDR3 comprises 13 residues. V lost 11 bases and J lost 3, with 13 bases in between. The CDR3 DNA follows: TGTGCCCTTTTTCGCGCCGACACCGGGGAGCTGTTTTTT. Encoded protein: CALFRADTGELFF.

The chain carries TRBV5-1 and TRBJ2-7; D might be TRBD2 (5 bases). Trimming took off 4 bases at V and 5 bases at J, with 13 bases between the two ends. The CDR3 extends over 13 amino acids. Germline V gene sequence: CDR1 SGHRS, CDR2 YFSETQ. CDR3 region: CASSGVGANEQYF. The DNA of the CDR3 is TGCGCCAGCAGCGGCGTGGGAGCTAACGAGCAGTACTTC.